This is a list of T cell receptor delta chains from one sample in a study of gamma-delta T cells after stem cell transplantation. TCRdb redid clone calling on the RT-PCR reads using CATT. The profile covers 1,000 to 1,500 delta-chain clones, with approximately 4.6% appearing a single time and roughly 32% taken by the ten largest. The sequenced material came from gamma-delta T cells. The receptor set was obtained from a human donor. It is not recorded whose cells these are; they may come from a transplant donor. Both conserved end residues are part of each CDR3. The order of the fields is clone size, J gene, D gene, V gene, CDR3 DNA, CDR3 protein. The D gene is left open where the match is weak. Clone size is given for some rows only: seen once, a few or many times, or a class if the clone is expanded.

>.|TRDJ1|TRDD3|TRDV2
TGTGCCTGTGACACGCTGGGGGATCTTAACACCGATACACTCATCTTT
CACDTLGDLNTDTLIF
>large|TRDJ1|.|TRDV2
TGTGCCTGTGACACCGTGGAATACACCGATAAACTCATCTTT
CACDTVEYTDKLIF
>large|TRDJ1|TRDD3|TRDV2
TGTGCCTGTGACACCGTTCAGACTGGGGGATACTTGAATAAACTCATCTTT
CACDTVQTGGYLNKLIF
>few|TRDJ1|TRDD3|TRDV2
TGTGCCTGTGACAGACTGGGGGACGACACCGATAAACTCATCTTT
CACDRLGDDTDKLIF
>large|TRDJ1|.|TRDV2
TGTGCCTGTGAGACCCTACCTTTCGATAAAAGCACCGATAAACTCATCTTT
CACETLPFDKSTDKLIF
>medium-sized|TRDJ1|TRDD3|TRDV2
TGTGCCTGTGACACCGTCGACGTCTGGGGGCCCAACACCGATAAACTCATCTTT
CACDTVDVWGPNTDKLIF
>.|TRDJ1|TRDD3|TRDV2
TGTGCCTGTGACAAACTGGGGATACTCGCTCCCGATAAACTCATCTTT
CACDKLGILAPDKLIF
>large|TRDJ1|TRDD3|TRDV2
TGTGCCTGTGACACCATACGGGGGGGATACGGAAACACGGTCGATAAACTCATCTTT
CACDTIRGGYGNTVDKLIF
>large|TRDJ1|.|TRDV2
TGTGCCTGTGACACCGTGGGGGGCCACGATAAACTCATCTTT
CACDTVGGHDKLIF
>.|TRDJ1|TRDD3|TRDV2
TGTGCCTGTGTGCCCTTACTGGGGGATCCGTTAACCGATAAACTCATCTTT
CACVPLLGDPLTDKLIF
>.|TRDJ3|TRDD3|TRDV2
TGTGCCTGTGACCCTGTACTGGGGGATCCGAGCTCCTGGGACACCCGACAGATGTTTTTC
CACDPVLGDPSSWDTRQMFF
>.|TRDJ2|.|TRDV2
TGTGCCTGTGACCCTGCTGGCGGACTCTTAGAGGCACAACTCTTCTTT
CACDPAGGLLEAQLFF
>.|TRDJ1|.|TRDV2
TGTGCCTGTGACACTGTACGGGGGGGTACCGATAAACTCATCTTT
CACDTVRGGTDKLIF
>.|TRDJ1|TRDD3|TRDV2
TGTGCCTGTGATCATGTACTGGGGGATACCCGACGAACCGATAAACTCATCTTT
CACDHVLGDTRRTDKLIF
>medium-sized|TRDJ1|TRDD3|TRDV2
TGTGCCTGTGACACGGTCGGTGTGGGGGATACGGTCGATAAACTCATCTTT
CACDTVGVGDTVDKLIF
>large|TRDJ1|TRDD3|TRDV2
TGTGCCTGTGACACCTTAGCCTCGGGGGACGTAGGAGTCGTGGGGGATACTCTTGCCGATAAACTCATCTTT
CACDTLASGDVGVVGDTLADKLIF
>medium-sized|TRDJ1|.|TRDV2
TGTGCCTGTGACACGATGGCGACTACAACCGATAAACTCATCTTT
CACDTMATTTDKLIF
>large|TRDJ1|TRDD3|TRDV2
TGTGCCTGTGACCCGCTCGGGGACGGAGGGGGATACCTGAGGGGGTACACCGATAAACTCATCTTT
CACDPLGDGGGYLRGYTDKLIF
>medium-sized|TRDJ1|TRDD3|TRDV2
TGTGCCTGTGACACCGTCGAGTTTTTGGGGGATAGAGGTACTATGAAACTCATCTTT
CACDTVEFLGDRGTMKLIF
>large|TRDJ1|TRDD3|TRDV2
TGTGCCTGTGACCATGTATCTGCACTTCCTACGTCGATGGGGGATACGCTGTACACCGATAAACTCATCTTT
CACDHVSALPTSMGDTLYTDKLIF
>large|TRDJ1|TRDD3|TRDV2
TGTGCCTGTGACAGCCTAAAACTGGGGGATACTCGCACCGATAAACTCATCTTT
CACDSLKLGDTRTDKLIF
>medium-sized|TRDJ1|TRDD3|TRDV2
TGTGCCTGTAACGACCTACATCTACTGGGGGATATGAGCACCGATAAACTCATCTTT
CACNDLHLLGDMSTDKLIF
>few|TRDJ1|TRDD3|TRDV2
TGTGCCTGTGACCCGGTACTGGGGGATACATCCACCGATAAACTCATCTTT
CACDPVLGDTSTDKLIF
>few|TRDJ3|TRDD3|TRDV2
TGTGCCTGTGACACCGTGGGACTGGGGGGCCACTCCTGGGACACCCGACAGATGTTTTTC
CACDTVGLGGHSWDTRQMFF
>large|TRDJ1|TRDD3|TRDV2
TGTGCCTGTGACACTGTCGTCGGAGGGGGATACGCCTCGTCCGATAAACTCATCTTT
CACDTVVGGGYASSDKLIF
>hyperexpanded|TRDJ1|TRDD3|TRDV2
TGTGCCTGTGATTTACTGGGGATGGATAAACTCATCTTT
CACDLLGMDKLIF
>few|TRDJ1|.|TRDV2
TGTGCCTGTGAGCCTCTTTCGGCAAAACCTCCGGGAGGCTCCCCCGACAGCCTTATGAAACTCAACACCGATAAACTCATCTTT
CACEPLSAKPPGGSPDSLMKLNTDKLIF
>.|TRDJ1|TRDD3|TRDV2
TGTGCCTGTGACACCGTAAGTGGGGGAGTCACCGATAAACTCATCTTT
CACDTVSGGVTDKLIF
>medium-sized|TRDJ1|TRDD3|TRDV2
TGTGCCTGTGACCTAGTACTGGGGGATACACGTAAAGATAAACTCATCTTT
CACDLVLGDTRKDKLIF
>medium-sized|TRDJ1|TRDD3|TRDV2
TGTGCCTGTGACACACTTCAAAGTTCCTACGTACTGGGGGATACCCTCCACACCGATAAACTCATCTTT
CACDTLQSSYVLGDTLHTDKLIF
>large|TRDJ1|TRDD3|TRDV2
TGTGCCTGTGATCGCTTGGGGGAGAGCACCGATAAACTCATCTTT
CACDRLGESTDKLIF
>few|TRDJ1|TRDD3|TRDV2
TGTGCCTGTGACAGGCTACTGGGGGATCCGTTAACCGATAAACTCATCTTT
CACDRLLGDPLTDKLIF
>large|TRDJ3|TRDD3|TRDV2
TGTGCCTGTGACCCTGTACTGGGGGGCCACTCCTGGGACACCCGACAGATGTTTTTC
CACDPVLGGHSWDTRQMFF
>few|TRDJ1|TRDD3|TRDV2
TGTGCCTGTGACAGGCTTGCCCCGCCTGCACTGGGGGATACGGGAACCGATAAACTCATCTTT
CACDRLAPPALGDTGTDKLIF
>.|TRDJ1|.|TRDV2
TGTGCCTGTGACCCCCTTCCTGCGGTACTGGGTAAGGAGTCACAGCCCACCGATAAACTCATCTTT
CACDPLPAVLGKESQPTDKLIF
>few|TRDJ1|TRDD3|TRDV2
TGTGCCTGTGACTTGATGTCGGCGGGGCTGGGGGATACCGGGAACACCGATAAACTCATCTTT
CACDLMSAGLGDTGNTDKLIF
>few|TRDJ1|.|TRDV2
TGTGCCTGTGACCCCATTCCTACAATACACTGGGGGGACACCGATAAACTCATCTTT
CACDPIPTIHWGDTDKLIF
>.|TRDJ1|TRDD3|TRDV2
TGTGCCTGTGACACCGTGGGAACTGGGGTACACCCCACCGATAAACTCATCTTT
CACDTVGTGVHPTDKLIF
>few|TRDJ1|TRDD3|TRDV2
TGTGCCTGTGACACCGTCATGCCTACTGGGGCTTATGGCGATAAACTCATCTTT
CACDTVMPTGAYGDKLIF
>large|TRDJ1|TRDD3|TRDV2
TGTGCCTGTGATAGACTGGGGGATACCGGGAACACCGATAAACTCATCTTT
CACDRLGDTGNTDKLIF
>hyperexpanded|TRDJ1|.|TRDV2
TGTGCCTGTGACACCGTCTCAAGGCTCGGGGATCGGAGGACCGATAAACTCATCTTT
CACDTVSRLGDRRTDKLIF